The 26 T cell receptor beta chains reported below all come from one sample, sequenced in a study of T-cell memory formation after mild COVID-19. Each CDR3 protein gets one entry after TCRdb re-called the 5' RACE reads with MiXCR. The sample lists around 90,000 distinct CDR3 sequences; about 13% were seen once. Sequenced sample: PBMCs or a T cell subset sorted from them (not recorded which). The receptors here all came from an adult woman who had mild COVID-19 (a few samples of this study predate the infection). Cell type and time point are not known.

This clonotype has only a few counts. V is TRBV9 and J is TRBJ2-7, with 11 bases that match TRBD2. The trim removed 3 bases at V and 1 base at J, leaving 3 bases unmatched. Germline CDR1 reads SGDLS; CDR2 reads YYNGEE. This CDR3 comprises 15 residues. CDR3 sequence: CASSATSGISYEQYF. In nucleotides, the CDR3 is TGTGCCAGCAGCGCGACTAGCGGGATTTCCTACGAGCAGTACTTC. Full variable domain (remainder filled in from reference TRBV9 and TRBJ2-7): DSGVTQTPKHLITATGQRVTLRCSPRSGDLSVYWYQQSLDQGLQFLIQYYNGEERAKGNILERFSAQQFPDLHSELNLSSLELGDSALYFCASSATSGISYEQYFGPGTRLTVT.

This clonotype appeared a few times. The J gene is TRBJ2-7, the V gene TRBV6-5, with TRBD1 as a possible D gene (6 bases). The CDR3 is made up of 14 amino acids. The germline V gene encodes CDR1 MNHEY and CDR2 SVGAGI. V shed 5 bases and J shed 0 bases, with 11 bases lying between them. Here the CDR3 reads CASSVQGFSYEQYF. Here the CDR3 DNA reads TGTGCCAGCAGTGTACAGGGTTTCTCCTACGAGCAGTACTTC.

This clonotype was counted a few times. The chain combines TRBV19 with TRBJ2-1; D gene ambiguous. Trimming left V 1 base short and J 4 bases short, with 5 bases between. The CDR3 totals 13 residues. CDR1 and CDR2 from the germline V gene are LNHDA and SQIVND (reference sequence). The CDR3 nucleotides read TGTGCCAGTAGTATAGGGTTTTACAATGAGCAGTTCTTC. Translating it yields CASSIGFYNEQFF.

This clonotype was picked up a small number of times. The V gene is TRBV27, the J gene TRBJ2-7; 7 bases align to TRBD1. With V trimmed by 4 bases and J by 1 base, 1 base remained unmatched. Germline CDR1 reads MNHEY; CDR2 reads SMNVEV (reference sequence). CDR3 size: 13 residues. The CDR3 region has the DNA TGTGCCAGCAGTTGGGGACAGTCCTACGAGCAGTACTTC. This sequence encodes CASSWGQSYEQYF.

This clonotype has a handful of counts. CDR3 bases: TGCGCCAGCAGCCAGCAGACAGGGGCTAGGTCCTACAATGAGCAGTTCTTC. This translates into CASSQQTGARSYNEQFF. The J gene is TRBJ2-1, the V gene TRBV4-1, with 8 bases fitting TRBD1. CDR1 and CDR2 (germline): MGHRA, YSYEKL. Losses at the gene ends were 3 bases for V and 1 base for J; bases not matched to a gene: 8. CDR3 size: 17 residues.

This clonotype was seen only a few times. The gene calls are TRBV3-1 and TRBJ2-5; 9 nucleotides agree with TRBD2. Trimming took 1 base from V and 1 from J; bases not matched to a gene: 10. Per the germline V gene, CDR1 is LGHDT and CDR2 is YNNKEL (reference sequence). This CDR3 is 18 amino acids long. The CDR3 loop reads CASSQVGGSGGLQETQYF. DNA of the CDR3: TGTGCCAGCAGCCAAGTAGGGGGTAGCGGGGGACTCCAAGAGACCCAGTACTTC.

This sequence joins TRBV4-3 and TRBJ2-1; D remains unclear. CDR1 and CDR2 (germline): LGHNA, YSLEER. The CDR3 contains 15 residues. Trimming cost V 0 bases and J 5 bases, with 11 bases left between them. As DNA, the CDR3 is TGCGCCAGCAGCCAAGATTCCCCACACCACAATGAGCAGTTCTTC. Protein product: CASSQDSPHHNEQFF.

This clonotype was counted many times. The chain couples TRBV7-9 to TRBJ2-7; D unresolved. V lost 1 base to trimming and J lost 5 bases, with 12 bases between them. In germline, CDR1 is SEHNR, CDR2 FQNEAQ (reference sequence). The CDR3 consists of 14 residues. CDR3 region: CASSLGGGRDEQYF. The CDR3 DNA follows: TGTGCCAGCAGCTTAGGAGGTGGTAGGGACGAGCAGTACTTC. Full variable domain (missing parts from reference TRBV7-9 and TRBJ2-7): DTGVSQNPRHKITKRGQNVTFRCDPISEHNRLYWYRQTLGQGPEFLTYFQNEAQLEKSRLLSDRFSAERPKGSFSTLEIQRTEQGDSAMYLCASSLGGGRDEQYFGPGTRLTVT.

This chain uses TRBV19 with TRBJ1-3; D not certain. The germline V gene has CDR1 LNHDA and CDR2 SQIVND (reference sequence). The CDR3 is made up of 13 amino acids. With 3 bases removed from V and 3 bases from J, the gap between germline ends came to 6 bases. The CDR3 bases are TGTGCCAGTAGTATCGTTCTTGGAAACACCATATATTTT. It specifies CASSIVLGNTIYF.

The chain recombines TRBV2 with TRBJ1-2; TRBD1 matches 8 bases. Germline CDR1 and CDR2: SNHLY and FYNNEI. J lost 2 bases, V lost 10 bases, and 9 bases had no gene match. The CDR3 loop spans 14 amino acids. In DNA, the CDR3 is TGTGCCATTCTAGGACAGGGCAGCAACTATGGCTACACCTTC. Its translation: CAILGQGSNYGYTF.

The CDR3 DNA reads TGTGCCAGCAGTTACGTTGGACAGGGCGCCTACGAGCAGTACTTC. It is translated as CASSYVGQGAYEQYF. The chain combines TRBV6-2 or TRBV6-3 with TRBJ2-7; 8 nucleotides agree with TRBD1. With V trimmed by 2 bases and J by 2 bases, 5 bases remained unmatched. CDR3 length: 15 residues. The germline V gene encodes CDR1 MNHEY and CDR2 SVGEGT.

This clonotype was observed many times. The chain has TRBV5-1 and TRBJ2-5; D remains ambiguous. The CDR3 consists of 11 residues. Germline V gene data show CDR1 as SGHRS and CDR2 as YFSETQ. V lost 7 bases and J lost 4, with 8 bases in between. CDR3 residues: CASQYGETQYF. CDR3 DNA: TGCGCCAGCCAATATGGAGAGACCCAGTACTTC.

This chain uses TRBV6-5 with TRBJ2-2, with D perhaps matching TRBD2 (5 bases). The V end lost 6 bases, the J end lost 5 bases, and 16 bases lay between the germline ends. The CDR3 spans 15 residues. In germline, CDR1 is MNHEY, CDR2 SVGAGI. CDR3 bases: TGTGCCAGCAGAGAGAGAGGGAGAGGTACCGGGGAGCTGTTTTTT. This gives the protein CASRERGRGTGELFF.

A few counts support this clonotype. CDR3 amino acids: CASSQEGAVVGGEQYF. The DNA of the CDR3 is TGTGCCAGCAGCCAAGAGGGGGCTGTGGTGGGGGGCGAGCAGTACTTC. This sequence joins TRBV4-2 and TRBJ2-7; D may be TRBD1 or TRBD2 (6 bases each). This CDR3 comprises 16 residues. V dropped 0 bases and J dropped 6 bases, with 18 bases sitting between them. The germline CDR1 and CDR2 sequences are LGHNA and YNFKEQ.

This clonotype was counted ten times or more. V is TRBV18 and J is TRBJ2-7; TRBD2 might be the D (6 bases). CDR1 is KGHSH and CDR2 is LQKENI in the germline V gene. V gave up 1 base and J gave up 0 bases, with 13 bases separating them. CDR3 length: 16 residues. In DNA, the CDR3 is TGTGCCAGCTCACCACGGGCGGGAATCGACTCCTACGAGCAGTACTTC. Translated: CASSPRAGIDSYEQYF.

The V call is TRBV3-1, the J call TRBJ2-5; maybe TRBD1 (5 bases). This CDR3 is 15 amino acids long. CDR1 LGHDT and CDR2 YNNKEL come from the germline V gene (reference sequence). V lost 0 bases and J 5 bases, leaving 13 bases between the germline ends. The CDR3 DNA sequence: TGTGCCAGCAGCCAAGAACCCGGCAGGGTGGAGACCCAGTACTTC. Protein: CASSQEPGRVETQYF.

The chain couples TRBV5-1 to TRBJ2-7; 7 nucleotides line up with TRBD1. The CDR3 sequence is 14 residues long. V lost 0 bases, J lost 3 bases, and 3 bases stayed unmatched. Germline loops: CDR1 SGHRS, CDR2 YFSETQ. The CDR3 loop reads CASSLGGQLYEQYF. Written as DNA, the CDR3 is TGCGCCAGCAGCTTGGGGGGACAGCTCTACGAGCAGTACTTC.

This clonotype was seen a handful of times. This chain links TRBV5-5 with TRBJ2-7; 10 bases are shared with TRBD2. The CDR3 is made up of 16 amino acids. Germline V gene data show CDR1 as SGHKS and CDR2 as YYEKEE (reference sequence). With V trimmed by 3 bases and J by 2 bases, 8 bases remained unmatched. DNA for the CDR3: TGTGCCAGCAGCTCCGAGGGGCTAGCGGGGGCCTACGAGCAGTACTTC. This translates into CASSSEGLAGAYEQYF.

The chain combines TRBV11-2 with TRBJ2-1; D is perhaps TRBD1 or TRBD2 (5 bases each). V shed 1 base and J shed 5 bases, with 12 bases lying between them. The CDR3 covers 15 residues. The germline V gene has CDR1 SGHAT and CDR2 FQNNGV. CDR3 in amino acids: CASSLVGLGHNEQFF. DNA for the CDR3: TGTGCCAGCAGCTTAGTCGGCTTGGGACACAATGAGCAGTTCTTC.

This clonotype has just a few counts. CDR3 in amino acids: CASHHRSRDTEAFF. CDR3 in DNA: TGCGCCAGCCACCATCGAAGTAGGGACACTGAAGCTTTCTTT. The chain joins TRBV4-1 to TRBJ1-1; D is unresolved. This CDR3 region has 14 residues. Germline V gives CDR1 MGHRA, CDR2 YSYEKL. V was trimmed by 8 bases and J by 3 bases, leaving 16 bases between them.

This clonotype was counted at least ten times. Here the CDR3 DNA reads TGTGCCACCAGTGATCTAGCGGATCCGGAGACCCAGTACTTC. It encodes CATSDLADPETQYF. The chain employs TRBV24-1 and TRBJ2-5; 7 nucleotides line up with TRBD2. From germline, CDR1 is KGHDR and CDR2 SFDVKD. This CDR3 region has 14 residues. J gave up 5 bases and V 3 bases, and 5 bases lay outside the gene matches.

The rearrangement joins TRBV11-2 to TRBJ2-7; tentative D call: TRBD1 (6 bases). The CDR3 is 16 amino acids. Per germline, CDR1 SGHAT and CDR2 FQNNGV. The V gene lost 5 bases and the J gene lost 3 bases, with 20 bases spanning the gap. CDR3 nucleotides: TGTGCCAGCAGCACCCTGTCGTACGGGACACGCTACGAGCAGTACTTC. This sequence encodes CASSTLSYGTRYEQYF. Using reference TRBV11-2 and TRBJ2-7 for the parts outside the CDR3, the full variable domain is EAGVAQSPRYKIIEKRQSVAFWCNPISGHATLYWYQQILGQGPKLLIQFQNNGVVDDSQLPKDRFSAERLKGVDSTLKIQPAKLEDSAVYLCASSTLSYGTRYEQYFGPGTRLTVT.

This sequence joins TRBV5-1 and TRBJ2-7; D perhaps matches TRBD1 (5 bases). Germline values: CDR1 SGHRS, CDR2 YFSETQ. CDR3 length: 15 amino acids. Trimming left V 2 bases short and J 5 bases short, with 17 bases between. In nucleotides, the CDR3 is TGCGCCAGCAGCTTCACCCAGGGTACCCCCAACGAGCAGTACTTC. This encodes CASSFTQGTPNEQYF.

V usage is TRBV29-1 and J usage is TRBJ2-3, with 9 bases that match TRBD1. J was trimmed by 2 bases and V by 3 bases; bases with no gene match: 9. Per germline, CDR1 SQVTM and CDR2 ANQGSEA. This CDR3 has 16 residues. CDR3 bases: TGCAGCGTTGAGGGGACAGGGAGAGGGACCACAGATACGCAGTATTTT. Protein product: CSVEGTGRGTTDTQYF.

In its sample, this clonotype was seen a few times. The chain uses TRBV29-1 and TRBJ1-1, with D possibly being TRBD1 (6 bases). CDR3 size: 12 residues. CDR1 SQVTM and CDR2 ANQGSEA come from the germline V gene. The germline V and J ends were trimmed by 8 bases and 4 bases, with 14 bases remaining between them. In nucleotides, the CDR3 is TGCAGCTCTGGGGGAGGGGGCACTGAAGCTTTCTTT. Its protein product is CSSGGGGTEAFF.

The chain links TRBV27 to TRBJ1-6; no clear D gene. The CDR3 sequence is 16 residues long. CDR1 is MNHEY and CDR2 is SMNVEV in the germline V gene (reference sequence). Trimming removed 1 base at V and 0 bases at J, with 7 bases between. The CDR3 sequence: CASSLFRLSYNSPLHF. CDR3 nucleotides: TGTGCCAGCAGTTTATTCCGTCTCTCCTATAATTCACCCCTCCACTTT.